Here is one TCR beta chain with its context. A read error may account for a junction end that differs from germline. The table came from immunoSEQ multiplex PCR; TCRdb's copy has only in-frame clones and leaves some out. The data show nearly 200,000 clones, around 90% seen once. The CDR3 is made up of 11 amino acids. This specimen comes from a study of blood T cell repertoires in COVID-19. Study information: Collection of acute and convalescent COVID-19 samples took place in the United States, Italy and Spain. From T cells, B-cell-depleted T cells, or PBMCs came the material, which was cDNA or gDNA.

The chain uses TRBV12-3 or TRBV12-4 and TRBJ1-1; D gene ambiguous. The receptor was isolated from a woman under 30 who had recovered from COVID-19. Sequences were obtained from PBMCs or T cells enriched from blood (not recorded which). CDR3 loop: CASSLGYTNIF. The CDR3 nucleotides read TGTGCCAGCAGCCTCGGGTACACCAATATCTTT.